The T cell receptor beta chain described here comes from a study of shared clonotypes between healthy human individuals. Germline V lookup: CDR1 SGHRS, CDR2 YFSETQ. CDR3 length: 13 residues. Trimming cost V 0 bases and J 15 bases, with 16 bases left between them. The assay was run at deep level. Profiled with immunoSEQ multiplex PCR; TCRdb holds only in-frame clones, not every one. The repertoire consists of 1,500,000 or so clones, with approximately 98.5% occurring once and the leading ten covering 0.36%. This chain uses TRBV5-1 with TRBJ2-4; a weak D match, TRBD1 (6 bases). This clonotype was sampled from a man aged 30 to 45 in good health. The sample comprised naive CD4+ T cells sorted from blood. Described subset: CD45RA+ positively selected. This chain's CDR3 is CASSLDRVSKVYF. CDR3 DNA: TGCGCCAGCAGCTTGGACAGGGTTTCGAAGGTGTACTTC.